One sample yielded the 6 T cell receptor beta chains listed below, sequenced in a study of blood T cells in healthy people across ages. With a J-beta primer mix and a sample-barcoded 5' primer, a second PCR ran about 6 to 11 cycles. TCRdb itself ran the 5' RACE reads through MiXCR, one entry per CDR3 protein. The table records roughly 700,000 distinct CDR3 sequences, 25% of them present only once. This same sample was also taken into another study, of T cells of mothers and their children.

Sample: blood. These receptors were taken from a boy between 10 and 17 years old in good health.

There are a few counts of this clonotype. J is TRBJ2-5 and V is TRBV10-3, with TRBD2 identical over 9 bases. Germline V gene lookup returns CDR1 ENHRY and CDR2 SYGVKD. The CDR3 extends over 14 amino acids. V lost 5 bases, J lost 8 bases, and 9 bases stayed unmatched. Here the CDR3 reads CAISSGLAGDTQYF. The CDR3, as DNA: TGTGCCATCAGTTCGGGACTAGCCGGGGATACCCAGTACTTC.

V is TRBV2 and J is TRBJ1-1; D uncertain. The CDR3 totals 14 residues. Germline loops: CDR1 SNHLY, CDR2 FYNNEI. With 3 bases removed from V and 1 base from J, the gap between germline ends came to 9 bases. This chain's CDR3 is CASSERASNTEAFF. The CDR3 DNA is TGTGCCAGCAGTGAGCGGGCCTCGAACACTGAAGCTTTCTTT.

This clonotype was detected a few times. The chain has TRBV12-3 or TRBV12-4 and TRBJ2-5, with TRBD1 as a possible D gene (5 bases). The CDR3 spans 15 residues. Trimming left V 6 bases short and J 5 bases short, with 19 bases between. Here the CDR3 reads CASSPRRTFPETQYF. The CDR3 DNA is TGTGCCAGCAGCCCTAGACGGACATTTCCGGAGACCCAGTACTTC.

This clonotype was counted between two and nine times. V is TRBV6-6 and J is TRBJ2-4; D unclear. Germline CDR1 and CDR2: MNHNY and SVGAGI (reference sequence). This CDR3 has 13 amino acids. The V end lost 4 bases, the J end lost 2 bases, and 6 bases lay between the germline ends. CDR3 coding DNA: TGTGCCAGCAGTTTCAGTACCAAAAACATTCAGTACTTC. Its translation is CASSFSTKNIQYF.

This clonotype appeared a few times. The V and J genes are TRBV20-1 and TRBJ2-1, with 9 bases matching TRBD2. CDR3 length: 16 amino acids. Germline V gene lookup returns CDR1 DFQATT and CDR2 SNEGSKA (reference sequence). Germline trimming cut 0 bases from V and 2 bases from J; bases unmatched to any gene: 5. The CDR3 DNA reads as TGCAGTGCTAGAGATATGGCGGGAGGGACCTACAATGAGCAGTTCTTC. Translating gives CSARDMAGGTYNEQFF.

J is TRBJ2-5 and V is TRBV13; D unclear. V shed 2 bases and J shed 5 bases, with 12 bases lying between them. The germline CDR1 and CDR2 sequences are PRHDT and FYEKMQ (reference sequence). The CDR3 loop spans 14 amino acids. The CDR3: CASSLPEHRETQYF. In DNA form, the CDR3 reads TGTGCCAGCAGCTTACCCGAACATAGGGAGACCCAGTACTTC.